This T cell receptor (beta chain) was recorded in a study of CXCR3-negative and CXCR3-positive naive CD8 T cells. Findings and caveats of the study: Because surface CD5 did not distinguish the naive subsets, TCR strength was inferred from TRB CDR3 properties. Memory, not naive, CXCR3-negative and CXCR3-positive cells differed in TRBV-TRBJ usage. Comparably high diversity was seen in both naive subsets, and much lower diversity in memory CD8+ cells.

Per the germline V gene, CDR1 is LGHNA and CDR2 is YNFKEQ. This CDR3 is 14 amino acids long. As regards this clonotype: Its antigen remains unidentified.

UMI-labeled TRB cDNA libraries were prepared by 5' RACE. TCRdb re-called the 5' RACE reads, yielding one record per CDR3 amino acid sequence without DNA. The sample's table shows 45,000 or so distinct CDR3 sequences. Triplicate sorts of some 300,000 cells per CD8+ subset. The sequence was obtained from a human donor in good health. Some clones in this sample may be carry-over from other donors' samples. This chain joins TRBV4-2 and TRBJ2-7. Sequencing used memory CD8+ T cells from blood. The CDR3 reads CASRLTRDSYEQYF.